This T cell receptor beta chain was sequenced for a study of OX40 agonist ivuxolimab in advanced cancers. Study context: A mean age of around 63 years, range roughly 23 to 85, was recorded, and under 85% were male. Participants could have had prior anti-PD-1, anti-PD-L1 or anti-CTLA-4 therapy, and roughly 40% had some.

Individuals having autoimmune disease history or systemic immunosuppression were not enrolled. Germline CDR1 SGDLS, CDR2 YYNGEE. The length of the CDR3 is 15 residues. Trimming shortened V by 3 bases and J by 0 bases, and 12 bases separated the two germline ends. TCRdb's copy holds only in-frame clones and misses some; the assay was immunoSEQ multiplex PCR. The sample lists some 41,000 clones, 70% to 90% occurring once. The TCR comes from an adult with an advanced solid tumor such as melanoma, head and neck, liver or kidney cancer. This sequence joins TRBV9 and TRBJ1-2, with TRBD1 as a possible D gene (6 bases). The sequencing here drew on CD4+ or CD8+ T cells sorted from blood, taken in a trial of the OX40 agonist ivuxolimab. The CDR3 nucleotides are TGTGCCAGCAGCGCTCCGGGACATTCTAACTATGGCTACACCTTC. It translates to CASSAPGHSNYGYTF.